The 3 T cell receptor beta chains below were found in one sample sequenced in a study of a mutant IDH1 vaccine in newly diagnosed glioma (dated by TCRdb to about 2021). Library method: the immunoSEQ multiplex PCR assay. Not all clones reach the TCRdb copy of this immuneACCESS table, which keeps in-frame sequences only. Checked studies attribute under half of the gap to unresolved V genes and leave the rest unexplained. Within this sample are 30,000 to 45,000 clones, with around 82% of them counted one time only. The ten most abundant clones make up around 5.5% of the sample. These receptors lack a known antigen. This specimen's time point label, interpreted: week 5, during vaccination. Each vaccine dose, consisting of 300 ug of a 20-mer mutant IDH1 peptide in Montanide, was administered subcutaneously with topical imiquimod. Here the sequenced sample was PBMCs, taken from a glioma patient whose treatment included an IDH1 peptide vaccine. Source of these receptors: a man aged 40-55 years with glioma.

This chain links TRBV30 with TRBJ2-7; TRBD1 is a possible D gene (5 bases). The germline V gene has CDR1 GTSNPN and CDR2 SVGIG (reference sequence). The germline V and J ends were trimmed by 2 bases and 4 bases, with 12 bases remaining between them. CDR3 length: 13 residues. The CDR3 nucleotides read TGTGCCTGGAGTTCAGGGCAGTATTACGAGCAGTACTTC. It encodes CAWSSGQYYEQYF.

V gene TRBV4-2 combines with J gene TRBJ2-3, with no clear D. This CDR3 region has 15 residues. Trimming removed 0 bases at V and 2 bases at J, with 9 bases between. CDR1 LGHNA and CDR2 YNFKEQ come from the germline V gene. The CDR3 spells CASSQDLPNTDTQYF. CDR3 nucleotides: TGTGCCAGCAGCCAAGATCTACCGAACACAGATACGCAGTATTTT.

This chain joins TRBV18 and TRBJ2-1; 8 bases map to TRBD2. V dropped 6 bases and J dropped 3; count of bases not matched to a gene: 7. CDR3 length: 15 amino acids. The germline gives CDR1 KGHSH, CDR2 LQKENI. CDR3 DNA sequence: TGTGCCAGCTCCCGAAAAGCGGGGGACTACAATGAGCAGTTCTTC. Protein sequence: CASSRKAGDYNEQFF.